The clone carrying this T cell receptor beta chain was observed a handful of times. This entry comes from a study of early T cells in non-severe SARS-CoV-2 infection. TCRdb redid the calling of the 5' RACE reads with MiXCR, one entry per CDR3 protein. The repertoire holds about 97,000 distinct CDR3 sequences, roughly 11% seen once, with approximately 4.5% in the top ten. The sequencing used whole blood, collected at baseline. The TCR was taken from an adult who was a healthcare worker with PCR-confirmed SARS-CoV-2 infection or an uninfected control (not recorded which).

Here the CDR3 reads CASSQDPDRGSSYGYTF. The CDR3 DNA is TGTGCCAGCAGCCAAGATCCGGACAGGGGGAGTTCCTATGGCTACACCTTC. The chain combines TRBV3-1 with TRBJ1-2; 10 bases are a match to TRBD1. Germline V gene sequence: CDR1 LGHDT, CDR2 YNNKEL (reference sequence). This CDR3 contains 17 residues. V shed 0 bases, J shed 4 bases, and the junction held 8 bases outside the gene matches.